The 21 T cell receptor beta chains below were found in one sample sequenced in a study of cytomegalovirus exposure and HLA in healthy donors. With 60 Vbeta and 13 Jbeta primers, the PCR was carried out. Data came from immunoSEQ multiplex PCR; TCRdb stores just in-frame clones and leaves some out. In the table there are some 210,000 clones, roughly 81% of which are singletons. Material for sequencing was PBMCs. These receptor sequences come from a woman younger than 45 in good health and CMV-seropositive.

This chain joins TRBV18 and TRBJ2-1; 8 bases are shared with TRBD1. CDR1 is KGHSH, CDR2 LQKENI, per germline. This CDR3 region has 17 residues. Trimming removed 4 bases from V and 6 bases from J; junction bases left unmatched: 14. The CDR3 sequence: CASSRRRGAGGGNEQFF. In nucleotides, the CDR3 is TGTGCCAGCTCACGGCGCCGAGGGGCAGGGGGCGGCAATGAGCAGTTCTTC. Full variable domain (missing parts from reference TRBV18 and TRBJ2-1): NAGVMQNPRHLVRRRGQEARLRCSPMKGHSHVYWYRQLPEEGLKFMVYLQKENIIDESGMPKERFSAEFPKEGPSILRIQQVVRGDSAAYFCASSRRRGAGGGNEQFFGPGTRLTVL.

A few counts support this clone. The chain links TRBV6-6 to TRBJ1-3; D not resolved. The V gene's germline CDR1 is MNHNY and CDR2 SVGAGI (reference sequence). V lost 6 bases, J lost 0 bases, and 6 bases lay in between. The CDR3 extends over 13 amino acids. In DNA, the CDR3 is TGTGCCAGCAGCCGGGACTCTGGAAACACCATATATTTT. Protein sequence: CASSRDSGNTIYF.

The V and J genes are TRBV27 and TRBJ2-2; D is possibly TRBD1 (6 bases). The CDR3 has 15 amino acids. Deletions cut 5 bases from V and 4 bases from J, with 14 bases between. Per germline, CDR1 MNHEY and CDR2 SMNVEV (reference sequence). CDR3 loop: CASSGQPPSTGELFF. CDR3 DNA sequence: TGTGCCAGCAGTGGACAGCCCCCGAGCACCGGGGAGCTGTTTTTT.

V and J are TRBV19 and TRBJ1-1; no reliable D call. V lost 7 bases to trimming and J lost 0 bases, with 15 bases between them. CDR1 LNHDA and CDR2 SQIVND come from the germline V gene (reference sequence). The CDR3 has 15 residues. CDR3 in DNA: TGTGCCAGTATTCTCGCGGGTCACTTGAACACTGAAGCTTTCTTT. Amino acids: CASILAGHLNTEAFF. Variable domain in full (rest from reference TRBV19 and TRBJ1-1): DGGITQSPKYLFRKEGQNVTLSCEQNLNHDAMYWYRQDPGQGLRLIYYSQIVNDFQKGDIAEGYSVSREKKESFPLTVTSAQKNPTAFYLCASILAGHLNTEAFFGQGTRLTVV.

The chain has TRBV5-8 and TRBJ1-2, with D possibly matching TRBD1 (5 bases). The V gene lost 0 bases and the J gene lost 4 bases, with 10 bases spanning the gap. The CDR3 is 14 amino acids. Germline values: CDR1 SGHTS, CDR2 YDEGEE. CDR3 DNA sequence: TGTGCCAGCAGCTTGGAAGGGGCCGCCTATGGCTACACCTTC. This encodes CASSLEGAAYGYTF.

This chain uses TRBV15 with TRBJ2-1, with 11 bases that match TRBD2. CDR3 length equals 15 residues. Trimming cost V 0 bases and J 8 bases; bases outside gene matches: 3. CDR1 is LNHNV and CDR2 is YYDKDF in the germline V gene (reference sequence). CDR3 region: CATSRETSGSDEQFF. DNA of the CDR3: TGTGCCACCAGCAGAGAAACTAGCGGGAGTGATGAGCAGTTCTTC.

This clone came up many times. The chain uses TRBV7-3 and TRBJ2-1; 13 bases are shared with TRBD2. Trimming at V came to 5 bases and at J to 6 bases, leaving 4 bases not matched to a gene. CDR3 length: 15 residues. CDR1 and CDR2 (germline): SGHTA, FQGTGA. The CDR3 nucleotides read TGTGCCAGCAGCCTCGGACTAGCGGGGGTCAATGAGCAGTTCTTC. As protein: CASSLGLAGVNEQFF. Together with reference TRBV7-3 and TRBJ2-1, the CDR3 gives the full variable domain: GAGVSQTPSNKVTEKGKYVELRCDPISGHTALYWYRQSLGQGPEFLIYFQGTGAADDSGLPNDRFFAVRPEGSVSTLKIQRTERGDSAVYLCASSLGLAGVNEQFFGPGTRLTVL.

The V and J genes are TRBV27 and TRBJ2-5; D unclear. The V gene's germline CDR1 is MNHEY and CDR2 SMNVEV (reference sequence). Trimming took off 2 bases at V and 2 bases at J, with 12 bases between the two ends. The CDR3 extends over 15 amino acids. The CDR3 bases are TGTGCCAGCAGTTTAACAGTGGGCAGTCAAGAGACCCAGTACTTC. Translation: CASSLTVGSQETQYF.

The CDR3 DNA is TGCGCCAGCAGCTTGTCTCAGGGGGACTATGGCTACACCTTC. Protein product: CASSLSQGDYGYTF. V and J are TRBV5-1 and TRBJ1-2, with 7 bases lining up with TRBD1. There are 14 residues in the CDR3. The germline V gene has CDR1 SGHRS and CDR2 YFSETQ. The trim removed 1 base at V and 3 bases at J, leaving 3 bases unmatched.

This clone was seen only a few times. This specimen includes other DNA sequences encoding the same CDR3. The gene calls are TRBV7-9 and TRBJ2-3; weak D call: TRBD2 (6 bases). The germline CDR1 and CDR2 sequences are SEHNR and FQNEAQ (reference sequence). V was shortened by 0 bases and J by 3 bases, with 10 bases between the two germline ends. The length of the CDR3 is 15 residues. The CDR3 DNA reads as TGTGCCAGCAGCTTAGCCCTGGGGGGAACAGATACGCAGTATTTT. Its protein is CASSLALGGTDTQYF.

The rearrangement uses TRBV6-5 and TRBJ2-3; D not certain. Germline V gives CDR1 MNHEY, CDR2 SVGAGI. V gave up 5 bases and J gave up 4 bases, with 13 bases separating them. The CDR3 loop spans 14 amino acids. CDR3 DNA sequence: TGTGCCAGCAGTCCCGTTCCAGTGGCAGATACGCAGTATTTT. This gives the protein CASSPVPVADTQYF.

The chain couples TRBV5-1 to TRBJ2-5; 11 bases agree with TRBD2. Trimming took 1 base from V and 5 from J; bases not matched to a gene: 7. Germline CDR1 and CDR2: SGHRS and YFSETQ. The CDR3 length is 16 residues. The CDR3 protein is CASSLNSGGAGETQYF. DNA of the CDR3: TGCGCCAGCAGCTTGAATAGCGGGGGGGCCGGTGAGACCCAGTACTTC. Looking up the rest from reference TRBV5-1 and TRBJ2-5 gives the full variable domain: KAGVTQTPRYLIKTRGQQVTLSCSPISGHRSVSWYQQTPGQGLQFLFEYFSETQRNKGNFPGRFSGRQFSNSRSEMNVSTLELGDSALYLCASSLNSGGAGETQYFGPGTRLLVL.

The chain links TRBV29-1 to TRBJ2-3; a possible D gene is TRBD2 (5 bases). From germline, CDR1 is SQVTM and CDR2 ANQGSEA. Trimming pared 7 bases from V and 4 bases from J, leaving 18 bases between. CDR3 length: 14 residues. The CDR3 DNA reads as TGCAGCGCGCAACTAGTGGTTGGCGCAGATACGCAGTATTTT. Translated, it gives CSAQLVVGADTQYF.

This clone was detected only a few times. The CDR3 bases are TGTGCCAGCAACAGCAGAGAAGAGTCGGGATATGGCTACACCTTC. As protein: CASNSREESGYGYTF. The chain employs TRBV6-6 and TRBJ1-2; no clear D. Germline assignment: CDR1 MNHNY and CDR2 SVGAGI (reference sequence). V was pared by 7 bases and J by 5 bases, with 20 bases between. The CDR3 runs to 15 residues.

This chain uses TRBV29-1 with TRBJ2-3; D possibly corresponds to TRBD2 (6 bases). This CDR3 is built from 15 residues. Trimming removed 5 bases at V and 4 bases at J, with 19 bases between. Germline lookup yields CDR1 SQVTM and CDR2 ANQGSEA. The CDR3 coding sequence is TGCAGCGTTATACGGCTCCCCAGCGGGTCAGATACGCAGTATTTT. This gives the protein CSVIRLPSGSDTQYF.

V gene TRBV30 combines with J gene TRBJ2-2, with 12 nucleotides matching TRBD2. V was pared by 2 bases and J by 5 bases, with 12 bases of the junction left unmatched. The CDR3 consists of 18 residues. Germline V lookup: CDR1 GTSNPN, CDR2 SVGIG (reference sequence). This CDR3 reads CAWSTRTSGEKRTGELFF. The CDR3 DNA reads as TGTGCCTGGAGTACAAGGACTAGCGGGGAGAAGAGAACCGGGGAGCTGTTTTTT.

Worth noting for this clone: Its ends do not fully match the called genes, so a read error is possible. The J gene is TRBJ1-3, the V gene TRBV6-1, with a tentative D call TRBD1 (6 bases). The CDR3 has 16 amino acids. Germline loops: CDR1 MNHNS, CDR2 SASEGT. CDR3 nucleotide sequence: TGTGCCAGCTGTGAGAACAGGGTTTCCACTGGAAACACCATATATTTT. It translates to CASCENRVSTGNTIYF.

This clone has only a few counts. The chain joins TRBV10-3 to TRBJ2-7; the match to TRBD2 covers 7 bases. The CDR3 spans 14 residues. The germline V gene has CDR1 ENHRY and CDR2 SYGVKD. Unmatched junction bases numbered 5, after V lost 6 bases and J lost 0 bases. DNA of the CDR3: TGTGCCATCAGCCGAGCGGGATCCTCCTACGAGCAGTACTTC. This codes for CAISRAGSSYEQYF.

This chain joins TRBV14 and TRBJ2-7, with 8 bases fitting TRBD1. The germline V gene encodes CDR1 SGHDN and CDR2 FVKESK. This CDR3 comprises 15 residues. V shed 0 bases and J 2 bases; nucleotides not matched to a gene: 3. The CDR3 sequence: CASSQDDRGTYEQYF. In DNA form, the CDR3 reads TGTGCCAGCAGCCAAGATGACAGGGGAACCTACGAGCAGTACTTC.

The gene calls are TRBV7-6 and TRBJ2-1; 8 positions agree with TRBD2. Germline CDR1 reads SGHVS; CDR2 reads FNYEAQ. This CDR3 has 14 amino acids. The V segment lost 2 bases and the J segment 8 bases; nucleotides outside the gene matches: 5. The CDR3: CASSLPGGPDEQFF. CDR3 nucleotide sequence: TGTGCCAGCAGCTTACCGGGAGGGCCCGATGAGCAGTTCTTC.

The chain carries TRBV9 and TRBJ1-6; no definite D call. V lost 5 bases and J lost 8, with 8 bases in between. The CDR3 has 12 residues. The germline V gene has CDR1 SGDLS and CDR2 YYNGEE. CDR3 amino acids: CASRQTYSPLHF. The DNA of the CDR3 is TGTGCCAGCAGACAGACCTATTCACCCCTCCACTTT. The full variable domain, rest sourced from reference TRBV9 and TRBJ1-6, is DSGVTQTPKHLITATGQRVTLRCSPRSGDLSVYWYQQSLDQGLQFLIQYYNGEERAKGNILERFSAQQFPDLHSELNLSSLELGDSALYFCASRQTYSPLHFGNGTRLTVT.